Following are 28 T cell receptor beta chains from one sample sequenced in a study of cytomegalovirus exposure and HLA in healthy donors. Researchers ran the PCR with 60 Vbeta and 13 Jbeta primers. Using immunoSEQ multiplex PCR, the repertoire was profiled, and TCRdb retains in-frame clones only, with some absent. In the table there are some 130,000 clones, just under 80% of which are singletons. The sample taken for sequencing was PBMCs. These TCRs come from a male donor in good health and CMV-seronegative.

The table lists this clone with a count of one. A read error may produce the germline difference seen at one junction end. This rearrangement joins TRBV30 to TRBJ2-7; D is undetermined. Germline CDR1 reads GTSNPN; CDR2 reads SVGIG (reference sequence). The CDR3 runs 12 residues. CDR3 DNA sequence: TGTGCCTGGAGTGTATCCGGTTACGGGCAGTACTTC. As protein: CAWSVSGYGQYF.

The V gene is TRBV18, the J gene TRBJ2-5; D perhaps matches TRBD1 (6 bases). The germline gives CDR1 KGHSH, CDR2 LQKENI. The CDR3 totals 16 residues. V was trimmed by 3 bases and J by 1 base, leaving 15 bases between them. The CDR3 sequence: CASSPTGNRAQETQYF. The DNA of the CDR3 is TGTGCCAGCTCACCCACAGGGAATAGGGCCCAAGAGACCCAGTACTTC.

The CDR3 protein is CASSYLGQGSYEQYF. The CDR3 nucleotides read TGTGCCAGCAGTTACTTGGGACAGGGCTCCTACGAGCAGTACTTC. The rearrangement joins TRBV6-6 to TRBJ2-7, with 9 bases matching TRBD1. Unmatched junction bases numbered 1, after V lost 1 base and J lost 0 bases. The CDR3 is 15 amino acids. Per the germline V gene, CDR1 is MNHNY and CDR2 is SVGAGI (reference sequence).

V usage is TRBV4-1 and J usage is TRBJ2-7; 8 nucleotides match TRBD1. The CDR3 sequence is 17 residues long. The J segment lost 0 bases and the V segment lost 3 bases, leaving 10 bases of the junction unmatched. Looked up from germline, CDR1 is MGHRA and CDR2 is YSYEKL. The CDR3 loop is CASSHERTGGTSYEQYF. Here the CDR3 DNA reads TGCGCCAGCAGCCATGAAAGAACAGGGGGAACCTCCTACGAGCAGTACTTC.

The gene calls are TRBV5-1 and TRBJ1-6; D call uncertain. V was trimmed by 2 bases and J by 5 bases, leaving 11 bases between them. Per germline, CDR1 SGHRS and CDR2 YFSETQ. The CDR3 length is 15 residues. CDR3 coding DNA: TGCGCCAGCAGCTTATCCGGGAGTCATAATTCACCCCTCCACTTT. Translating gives CASSLSGSHNSPLHF.

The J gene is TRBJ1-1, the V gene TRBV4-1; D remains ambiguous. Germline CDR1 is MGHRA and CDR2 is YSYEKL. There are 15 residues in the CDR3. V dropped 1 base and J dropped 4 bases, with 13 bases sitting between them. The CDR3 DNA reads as TGCGCCAGCAGCCAAGGGTACGACTTAGCCACTGAAGCTTTCTTT. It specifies CASSQGYDLATEAFF.

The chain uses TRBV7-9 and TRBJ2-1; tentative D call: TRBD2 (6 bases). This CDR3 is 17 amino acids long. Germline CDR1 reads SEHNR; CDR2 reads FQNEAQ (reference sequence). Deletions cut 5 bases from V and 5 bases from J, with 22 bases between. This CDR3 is CASSPIPSGTADNEQFF. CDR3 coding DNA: TGTGCCAGCAGCCCCATCCCCTCCGGGACTGCCGACAATGAGCAGTTCTTC.

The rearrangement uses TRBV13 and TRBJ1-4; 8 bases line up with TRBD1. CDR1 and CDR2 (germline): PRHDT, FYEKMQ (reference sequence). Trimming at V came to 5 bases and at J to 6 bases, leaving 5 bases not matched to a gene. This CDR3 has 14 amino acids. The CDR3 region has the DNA TGTGCCAGCAGCCTGACAGGGGAGTATGAAAAACTGTTTTTT. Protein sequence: CASSLTGEYEKLFF.

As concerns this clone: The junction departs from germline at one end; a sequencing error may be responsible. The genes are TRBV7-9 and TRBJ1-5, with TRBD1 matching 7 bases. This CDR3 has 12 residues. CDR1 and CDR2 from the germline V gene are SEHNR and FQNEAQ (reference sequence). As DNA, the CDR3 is TGTTCCAGCAGCCAGGGGGATCAGCCCCAGCATTTT. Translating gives CSSSQGDQPQHF.

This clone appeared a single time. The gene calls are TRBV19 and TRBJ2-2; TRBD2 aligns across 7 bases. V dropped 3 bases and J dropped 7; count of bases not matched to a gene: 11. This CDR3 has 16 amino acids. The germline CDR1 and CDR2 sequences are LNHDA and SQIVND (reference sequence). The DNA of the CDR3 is TGTGCCAGTAGTATGGATCGGGGGGTACACTTCGGGGAGCTGTTTTTT. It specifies CASSMDRGVHFGELFF.

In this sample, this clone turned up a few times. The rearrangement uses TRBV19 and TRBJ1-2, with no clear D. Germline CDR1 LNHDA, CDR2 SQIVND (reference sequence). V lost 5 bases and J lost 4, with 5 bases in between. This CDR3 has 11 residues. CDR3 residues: CASSEGYGYTF. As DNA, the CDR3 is TGTGCCAGTAGTGAGGGCTATGGCTACACCTTC.

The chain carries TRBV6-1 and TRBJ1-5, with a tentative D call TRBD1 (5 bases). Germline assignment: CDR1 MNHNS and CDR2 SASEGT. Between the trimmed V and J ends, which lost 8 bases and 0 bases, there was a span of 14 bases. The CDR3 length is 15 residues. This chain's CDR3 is CASLMDIYSNQPQHF. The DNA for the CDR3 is TGTGCCAGCCTAATGGACATCTATAGCAATCAGCCCCAGCATTTT.

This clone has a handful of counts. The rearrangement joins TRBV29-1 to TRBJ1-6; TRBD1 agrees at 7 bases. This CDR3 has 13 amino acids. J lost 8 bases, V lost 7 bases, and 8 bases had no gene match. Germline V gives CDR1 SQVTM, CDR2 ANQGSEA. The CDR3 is CSAADRSDSPLHF. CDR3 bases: TGCAGCGCCGCGGACAGGAGTGATTCACCCCTCCACTTT.

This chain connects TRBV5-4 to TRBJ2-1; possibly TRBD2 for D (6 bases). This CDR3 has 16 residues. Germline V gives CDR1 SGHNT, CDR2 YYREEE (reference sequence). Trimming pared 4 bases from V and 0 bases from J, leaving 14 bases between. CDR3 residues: CASSLAGGSSYNEQFF. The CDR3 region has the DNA TGTGCCAGCAGCCTTGCTGGGGGGAGCTCCTACAATGAGCAGTTCTTC.

The DNA of the CDR3 is TGTGCCAGCAGCGGGGGACAGGGCACTGAAGCTTTCTTT. Its translation is CASSGGQGTEAFF. The chain couples TRBV9 to TRBJ1-1, with 9 bases that match TRBD1. The CDR3 runs 13 residues. The trim removed 3 bases at V and 4 bases at J, leaving 1 base unmatched. Germline assignment: CDR1 SGDLS and CDR2 YYNGEE.

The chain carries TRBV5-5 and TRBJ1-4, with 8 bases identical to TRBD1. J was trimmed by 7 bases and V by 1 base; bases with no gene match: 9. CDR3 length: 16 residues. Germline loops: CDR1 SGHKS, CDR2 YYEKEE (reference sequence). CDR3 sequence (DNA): TGTGCCAGCAGCTTGAATCTGGACAGGGCCCTTGAAAAACTGTTTTTT. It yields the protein CASSLNLDRALEKLFF.

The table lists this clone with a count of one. This CDR3 reads CASSFYVTSQAFF. CDR3 nucleotides: TGTGCCAGCAGTTTCTACGTCACCTCTCAAGCTTTCTTT. This chain connects TRBV27 to TRBJ1-1; the D is unclear. The CDR3 runs 13 residues. CDR1 and CDR2 (germline): MNHEY, SMNVEV (reference sequence). Trimming removed 3 bases at V and 9 bases at J, with 14 bases between.

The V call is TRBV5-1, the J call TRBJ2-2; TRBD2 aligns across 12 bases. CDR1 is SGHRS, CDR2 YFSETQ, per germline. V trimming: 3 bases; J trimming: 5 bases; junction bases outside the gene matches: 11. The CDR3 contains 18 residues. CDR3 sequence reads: CASSYTSGGPVGTGELFF. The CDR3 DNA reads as TGCGCCAGCAGCTACACTAGCGGGGGGCCCGTAGGGACCGGGGAGCTGTTTTTT.

The CDR3 DNA sequence: TGTGCCAGCAGTACCCGGCGGGGCCGCCACTACGAGCAGTACTTC. Protein: CASSTRRGRHYEQYF. The chain carries TRBV7-9 and TRBJ2-7, with a weak D call TRBD2 (6 bases). The CDR3 covers 15 residues. Trimming pared 6 bases from V and 3 bases from J, leaving 18 bases between. Germline-derived CDR1 and CDR2 are SEHNR and FQNEAQ (reference sequence).

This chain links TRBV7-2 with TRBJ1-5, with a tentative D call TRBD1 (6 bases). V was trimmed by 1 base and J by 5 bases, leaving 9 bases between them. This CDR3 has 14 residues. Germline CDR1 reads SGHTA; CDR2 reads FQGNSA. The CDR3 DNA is TGTGCCAGCAGCTTAGTGGGGGCGGATCAGCCCCAGCATTTT. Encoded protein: CASSLVGADQPQHF. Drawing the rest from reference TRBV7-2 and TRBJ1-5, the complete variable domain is GAGVSQSPSNKVTEKGKDVELRCDPISGHTALYWYRQSLGQGLEFLIYFQGNSAPDKSGLPSDRFSAERTGGSVSTLTIQRTQQEDSAVYLCASSLVGADQPQHFGDGTRLSIL.

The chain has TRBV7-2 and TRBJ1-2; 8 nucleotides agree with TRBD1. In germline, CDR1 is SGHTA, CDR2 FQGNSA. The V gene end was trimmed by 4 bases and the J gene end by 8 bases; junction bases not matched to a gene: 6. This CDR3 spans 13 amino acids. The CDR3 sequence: CASSSGTGRGYTF. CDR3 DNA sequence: TGTGCCAGCAGCTCAGGGACAGGACGAGGCTACACCTTC.

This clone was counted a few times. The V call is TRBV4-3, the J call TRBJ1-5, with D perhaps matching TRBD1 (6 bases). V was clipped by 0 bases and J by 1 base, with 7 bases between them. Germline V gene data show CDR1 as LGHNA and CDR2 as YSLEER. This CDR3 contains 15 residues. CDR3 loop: CASSQDGQSNQPQHF. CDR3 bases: TGCGCCAGCAGCCAAGATGGACAGAGCAATCAGCCCCAGCATTTT.

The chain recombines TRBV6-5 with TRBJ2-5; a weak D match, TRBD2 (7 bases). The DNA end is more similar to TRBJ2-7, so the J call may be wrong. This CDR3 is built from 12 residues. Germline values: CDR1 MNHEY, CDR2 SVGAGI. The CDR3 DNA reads TGTGCCAGCAGTCCGGGGGGCCTCGAGCAGTACTTC. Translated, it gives CASSPGGLEQYF.

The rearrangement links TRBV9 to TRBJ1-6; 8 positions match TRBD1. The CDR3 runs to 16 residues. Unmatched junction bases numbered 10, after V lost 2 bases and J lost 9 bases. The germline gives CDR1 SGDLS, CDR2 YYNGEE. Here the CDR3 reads CASSVGYRGIGSPLHF. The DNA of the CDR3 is TGTGCCAGCAGCGTGGGCTACAGGGGGATAGGTTCACCCCTCCACTTT. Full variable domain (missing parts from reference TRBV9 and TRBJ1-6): DSGVTQTPKHLITATGQRVTLRCSPRSGDLSVYWYQQSLDQGLQFLIQYYNGEERAKGNILERFSAQQFPDLHSELNLSSLELGDSALYFCASSVGYRGIGSPLHFGNGTRLTVT.

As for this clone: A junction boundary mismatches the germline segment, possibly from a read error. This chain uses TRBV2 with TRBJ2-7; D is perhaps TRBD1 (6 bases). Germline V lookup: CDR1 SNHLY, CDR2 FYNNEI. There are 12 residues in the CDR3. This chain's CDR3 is CAGRQDTYEQYF. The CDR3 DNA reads TGTGCCGGCAGACAGGATACCTACGAGCAGTACTTC.

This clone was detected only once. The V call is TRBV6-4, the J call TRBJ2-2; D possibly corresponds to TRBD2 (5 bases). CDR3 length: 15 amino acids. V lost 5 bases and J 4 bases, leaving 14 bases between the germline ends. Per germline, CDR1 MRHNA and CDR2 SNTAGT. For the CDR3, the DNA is TGTGCCAGCAGTTCTTCCGGGGATGGCACCGGGGAGCTGTTTTTT. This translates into CASSSSGDGTGELFF.

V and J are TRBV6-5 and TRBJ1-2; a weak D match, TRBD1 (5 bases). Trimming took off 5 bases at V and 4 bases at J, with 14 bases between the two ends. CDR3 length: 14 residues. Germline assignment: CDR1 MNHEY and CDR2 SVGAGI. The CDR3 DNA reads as TGTGCCAGCAGTACGGGCCTAAGGGGCTATGGCTACACCTTC. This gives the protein CASSTGLRGYGYTF.

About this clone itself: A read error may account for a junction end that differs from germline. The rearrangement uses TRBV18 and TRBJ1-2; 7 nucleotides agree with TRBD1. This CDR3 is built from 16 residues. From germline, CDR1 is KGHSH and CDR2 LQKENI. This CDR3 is CASSPPKGTAVYGYTF. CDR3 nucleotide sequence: TGTGCCAGCTCTCCACCTAAGGGGACAGCAGTCTATGGCTACACCTTC.